Listed below are T cell receptor beta chains from one sample, sequenced in a study of PD-1 blockade in classical Hodgkin lymphoma. The table came from immunoSEQ multiplex PCR; TCRdb's copy has only in-frame clones and leaves some out. The data show 40,000 or so clones, with about three quarters seen just once and around an eighth held by the top ten. The specimen was peripheral blood mononuclear cells (PBMCs), collected at baseline. The receptor set was obtained from a human donor with classical Hodgkin lymphoma. CDR3s include the opening cysteine and the closing phenylalanine or tryptophan. The order of the fields is clone size, D gene, J gene, V gene, CDR3 protein, CDR3 DNA. D genes are given only for firm matches. The size of a clone is reported for some rows only, either as once, few or many, or as a class for expanded clones.

>-|-|TRBJ1-5|TRBV9
CASSVAGDQPQHF
TGTGCCAGCAGCGTCGCCGGGGATCAGCCCCAGCATTTT
>-|TRBD1|TRBJ2-2|TRBV27
CASSAEGQGISGELFF
TGTGCCAGCAGTGCCGAGGGACAGGGGATTTCCGGGGAGCTGTTTTTT
>-|TRBD1|TRBJ2-3|TRBV5-4
CASSSLDRATSTDTQYF
TGTGCCAGCAGCTCACTGGACAGGGCCACTAGCACAGATACGCAGTATTTT
>-|TRBD2|TRBJ2-1|TRBV11-2
CASSSLAGGLVINEQFF
TGTGCCAGCAGCTCCCTAGCGGGGGGGCTGGTAATCAATGAGCAGTTCTTC
>-|-|TRBJ2-4|TRBV4-1
CASSQDRSREAKNIQYF
TGCGCCAGCAGCCAAGATCGGTCCCGGGAGGCCAAAAACATTCAGTACTTC
>-|-|TRBJ2-2|TRBV7-9
CASSLAGKRAGELFF
TGTGCCAGCAGCTTAGCCGGGAAAAGGGCCGGGGAGCTGTTTTTT
>-|-|TRBJ1-1|TRBV15
CATSTSWDTPGTEAFF
TGTGCCACCAGCACTTCCTGGGACACTCCCGGGACTGAAGCTTTCTTT
>-|-|TRBJ2-6|TRBV4-3
CASSPDIGANVLTF
TGCGCCAGCAGCCCGGACATTGGGGCCAACGTCCTGACTTTC
>-|TRBD1|TRBJ2-7|TRBV10-3
CAISELGQGAREQYF
TGTGCCATCAGTGAGTTGGGACAGGGGGCAAGGGAGCAGTACTTC
>-|-|TRBJ2-3|TRBV7-2
CASSLGFYTDTQYF
TGTGCCAGCAGCTTGGGCTTCTACACAGATACGCAGTATTTT
>-|-|TRBJ2-1|TRBV7-2
CASSLHPGADEQFF
TGTGCCAGCAGCTTACACCCAGGGGCCGACGAGCAGTTCTTC
>-|-|TRBJ1-4|TRBV27
CASSPIHSSTNEKLFF
TGTGCCAGCAGTCCCATTCACAGCTCAACTAATGAAAAACTGTTTTTT
>many|TRBD2|TRBJ2-2|TRBV9
CASSVARAGLNTGELFF
TGTGCCAGCAGCGTAGCCCGAGCGGGGCTAAACACCGGGGAGCTGTTTTTT
>-|-|TRBJ2-7|TRBV13
CASSLKGSTEQYF
TGTGCCAGCAGCTTGAAGGGGTCTACCGAGCAGTACTTC
>-|-|TRBJ2-5|TRBV18
CASSPRGPPQETQYF
TGTGCCAGCTCACCACGGGGGCCCCCCCAAGAGACCCAGTACTTC
>-|-|TRBJ2-7|TRBV4-1
CASSQIGLYEQYF
TGCGCCAGCAGCCAGATCGGGCTCTACGAGCAGTACTTC
>-|TRBD1|TRBJ2-7|TRBV7-6
CASSSTGSSYEQYF
TGTGCCAGCAGCTCGACAGGGAGCTCCTACGAGCAGTACTTC
>-|TRBD2|TRBJ2-3|TRBV5-6
CASTTLGLAGGLDTQYF
TGTGCCAGCACCACTCTCGGACTAGCGGGGGGGTTAGATACGCAGTATTTT
>-|-|TRBJ2-1|TRBV21-1
CASSKAPGGAGNEQFF
TGTGCCAGCAGCAAAGCCCCAGGGGGCGCAGGGAATGAGCAGTTCTTC
>-|-|TRBJ2-3|TRBV7-9
CASSLRSVGAHGTDTQYF
TGTGCCAGCAGCTTACGGTCAGTGGGGGCGCATGGCACAGATACGCAGTATTTT
>-|-|TRBJ2-4|TRBV20-1
CSAPNGYF
TGCAGTGCTCCAAACGGGTACTTC
>-|-|TRBJ2-3|TRBV27
CASSLARVDTQYF
TGTGCCAGCAGTTTGGCCAGGGTGGATACGCAGTATTTT
>-|TRBD2|TRBJ2-3|TRBV19
CASAGGSTDTQYF
TGTGCCAGCGCGGGGGGGAGCACAGATACGCAGTATTTT
>-|-|TRBJ2-7|TRBV4-1
CASSQDLGGILHEQYF
TGCGCCAGCAGCCAAGATCTCGGCGGGATTCTCCACGAGCAGTACTTC
>few|TRBD1|TRBJ2-3|TRBV7-8
CASSSLQGPSHTQYF
TGTGCCAGCAGCTCACTACAGGGGCCATCGCATACGCAGTATTTT
>-|TRBD2|TRBJ2-3|TRBV11-2
CASSILAGDPTDTQYF
TGTGCCAGCAGCATTCTAGCGGGGGACCCCACAGATACGCAGTATTTT
>few|-|TRBJ2-3|TRBV2
CASSGGPGDTQYF
TGTGCCAGCAGTGGGGGTCCTGGAGATACGCAGTATTTT
>-|-|TRBJ2-1|TRBV29-1
CSGGNNEQFF
TGCAGCGGAGGAAACAATGAGCAGTTCTTC
>few|-|TRBJ2-7|TRBV10-3
CAISEGVNEQYF
TGTGCCATCAGTGAGGGGGTCAACGAGCAGTACTTC
>-|TRBD2|TRBJ2-5|TRBV30
CAWSSGRHGTSGVFGETQYF
TGTGCCTGGAGTTCAGGTCGACATGGGACTAGCGGGGTTTTCGGAGAGACCCAGTACTTC
>once|-|TRBJ2-2|TRBV5-1
CASSWTNTGELFF
TGTGCCAGCAGCTGGACAAACACCGGGGAGCTGTTTTTT
>-|-|TRBJ2-7|TRBV10-1
CASRLQGEQYF
TGCGCCAGCAGATTGCAAGGCGAGCAGTACTTC
>-|-|TRBJ2-4|TRBV18
CASSPLETQNIQYF
TGTGCCAGCTCGCCCCTAGAAACCCAAAACATTCAGTACTTC
>few|TRBD1|TRBJ1-2|TRBV7-9
CASGYRGLNYGYTF
TGTGCCAGCGGATACAGGGGACTTAACTATGGCTACACCTTC
>-|-|TRBJ1-3|TRBV6-5
CASGRLSSGNTIYF
TGTGCCAGCGGTCGACTTAGCTCTGGAAACACCATATATTTT
>-|-|TRBJ1-2|TRBV6-6
CASSPLGGSGYTF
TGTGCCAGCAGCCCCCTAGGAGGGAGCGGCTACACCTTC
>-|-|TRBJ1-2|TRBV25-1
CASSEGGGGYTF
TGTGCCAGCAGTGAAGGGGGCGGGGGCTACACCTTC
>once|-|TRBJ1-4|TRBV5-1
CASSPSSGTNEKLFF
TGCGCCAGCAGCCCTAGCTCAGGGACTAATGAAAAACTGTTTTTT
>-|-|TRBJ2-5|TRBV6-7
CASSYGRGGETQYF
TGTGCCAGCAGTTACGGGCGGGGCGGAGAGACCCAGTACTTC
>large|-|TRBJ2-1|TRBV18
CASSPPGYPAEQFF
TGTGCCAGCTCACCACCGGGCTATCCGGCCGAGCAGTTCTTC
>-|-|TRBJ1-1|TRBV10-3
CAISGDRNTEAFF
TGTGCCATCAGTGGAGACAGGAACACTGAAGCTTTCTTT
>-|-|TRBJ1-4|TRBV5-1
CASSSDIFNEKLFF
TGCGCCAGCAGCTCGGACATCTTTAATGAAAAACTGTTTTTT
>-|-|TRBJ1-2|TRBV4-1
CASSQLDLPYGYTF
TGCGCCAGCAGCCAACTAGATTTACCGTATGGCTACACCTTC
>-|-|TRBJ1-1|TRBV5-4
CASSLFENEAFF
TGTGCCAGCAGCCTGTTTGAGAATGAAGCTTTCTTT
>-|-|TRBJ2-6|TRBV11-2
CASSLGVRAGANVLTF
TGTGCCAGCAGCTTAGGGGTCAGGGCCGGGGCCAACGTCCTGACTTTC
>-|-|TRBJ2-3|TRBV18
CASSPEADSDTQYF
TGTGCCAGCTCACCAGAGGCGGATTCAGATACGCAGTATTTT
>-|-|TRBJ1-1|TRBV11-2
CASSLGWGTNTEAFF
TGTGCCAGCAGCTTAGGTTGGGGGACGAACACTGAAGCTTTCTTT
>-|-|TRBJ2-3|TRBV5-1
CASRLEPSLAGSTDTQYF
TGCGCCAGCAGATTAGAGCCCTCCCTGGCGGGTAGCACAGATACGCAGTATTTT
>few|-|TRBJ1-1|TRBV5-1
CASSEGQGTSQAFF
TGCGCCAGCAGCGAGGGACAAGGGACGTCCCAAGCTTTCTTT
>-|TRBD2|TRBJ2-7|TRBV5-1
CASSLPSGGDQYF
TGCGCCAGCAGCTTACCTAGCGGGGGGGATCAGTACTTC
>few|-|TRBJ1-2|TRBV6-5
CASINPPSEYYTF
TGTGCCAGCATCAATCCTCCCTCAGAGTACTACACCTTC
>-|-|TRBJ1-2|TRBV7-3
CASSQPGNYGYTF
TGTGCCAGCAGTCAACCGGGCAACTATGGCTACACCTTC
>-|-|TRBJ2-4|TRBV5-1
CASSLNTGYRNIQYF
TGCGCCAGCAGCTTGAACACCGGTTATAGAAACATTCAGTACTTC
>few|-|TRBJ2-5|TRBV9
CASSDVAPPGETQYF
TGTGCCAGCAGCGACGTGGCCCCGCCTGGAGAGACCCAGTACTTC
>-|-|TRBJ2-1|TRBV5-6
CASSLVTGTGNEQFF
TGTGCCAGCAGCTTGGTAACGGGGACTGGGAATGAGCAGTTCTTC
>-|TRBD1|TRBJ1-2|TRBV6-5
CASSYSNPGQGFGYTF
TGTGCCAGCAGTTACTCGAACCCGGGACAGGGTTTTGGCTACACCTTC
>-|-|TRBJ1-2|TRBV19
CASSLLGDYGYTF
TGTGCCAGTAGTTTGCTGGGGGACTATGGCTACACCTTC
>-|TRBD2|TRBJ2-1|TRBV13
CASSPYNSGGLQPRFF
TGTGCCAGCAGCCCCTATAATAGCGGGGGGCTCCAACCCCGGTTCTTC
>many|-|TRBJ2-2|TRBV5-6
CASSADRELFF
TGTGCCAGCAGCGCGGACAGGGAGCTGTTTTTT